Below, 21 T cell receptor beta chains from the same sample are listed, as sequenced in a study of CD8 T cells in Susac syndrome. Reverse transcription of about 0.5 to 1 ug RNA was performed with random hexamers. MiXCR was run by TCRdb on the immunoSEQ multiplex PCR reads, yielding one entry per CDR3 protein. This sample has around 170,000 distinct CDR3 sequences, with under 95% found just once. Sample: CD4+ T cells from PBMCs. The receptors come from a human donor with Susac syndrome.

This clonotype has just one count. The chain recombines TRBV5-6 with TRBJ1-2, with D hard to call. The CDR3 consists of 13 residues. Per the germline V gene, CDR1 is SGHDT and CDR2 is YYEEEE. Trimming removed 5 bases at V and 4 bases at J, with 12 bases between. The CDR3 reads CASSTLRSYGYTF. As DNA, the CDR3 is TGTGCCAGCAGTACCCTGCGGAGCTATGGCTACACCTTC.

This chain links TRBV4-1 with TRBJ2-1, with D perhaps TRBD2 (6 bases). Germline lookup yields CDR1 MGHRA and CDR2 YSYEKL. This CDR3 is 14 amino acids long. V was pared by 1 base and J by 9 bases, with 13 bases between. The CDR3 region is CASSQGGGEVEQFF. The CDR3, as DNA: TGCGCCAGCAGCCAAGGGGGCGGGGAAGTTGAGCAGTTCTTC.

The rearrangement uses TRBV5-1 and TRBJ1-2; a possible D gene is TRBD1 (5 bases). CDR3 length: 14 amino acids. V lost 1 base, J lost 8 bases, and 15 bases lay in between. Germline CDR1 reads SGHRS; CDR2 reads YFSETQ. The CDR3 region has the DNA TGCGCCAGCAGCTTGAAGGCCGGGGACGGAGGCTACACCTTC. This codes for CASSLKAGDGGYTF.

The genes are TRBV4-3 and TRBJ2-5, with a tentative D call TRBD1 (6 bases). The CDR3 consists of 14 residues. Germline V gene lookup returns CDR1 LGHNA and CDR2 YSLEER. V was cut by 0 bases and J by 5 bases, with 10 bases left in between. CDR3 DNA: TGCGCCAGCAGCCAAGAGTCCAGGGGTGAGACCCAGTACTTC. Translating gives CASSQESRGETQYF.

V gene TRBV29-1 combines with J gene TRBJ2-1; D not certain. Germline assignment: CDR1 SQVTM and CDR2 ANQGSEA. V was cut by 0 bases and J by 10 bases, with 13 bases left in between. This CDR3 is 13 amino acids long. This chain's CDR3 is CSVEDPLADEQFF. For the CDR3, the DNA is TGCAGCGTTGAAGATCCATTGGCGGACGAGCAGTTCTTC.

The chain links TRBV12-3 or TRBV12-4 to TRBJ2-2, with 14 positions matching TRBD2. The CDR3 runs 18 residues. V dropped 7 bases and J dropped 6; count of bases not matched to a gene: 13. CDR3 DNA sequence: TGTGCCAGCACGGAAACCGGGACTAGCGGGGGCCTGGCCGGGGAGCTGTTTTTT. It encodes CASTETGTSGGLAGELFF.

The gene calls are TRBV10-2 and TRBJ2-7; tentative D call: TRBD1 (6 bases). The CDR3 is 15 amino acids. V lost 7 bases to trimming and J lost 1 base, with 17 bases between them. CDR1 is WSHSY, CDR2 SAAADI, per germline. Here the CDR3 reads CASNAWGQGSYEQYF. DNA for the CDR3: TGCGCCAGCAATGCCTGGGGACAAGGATCCTACGAGCAGTACTTC.

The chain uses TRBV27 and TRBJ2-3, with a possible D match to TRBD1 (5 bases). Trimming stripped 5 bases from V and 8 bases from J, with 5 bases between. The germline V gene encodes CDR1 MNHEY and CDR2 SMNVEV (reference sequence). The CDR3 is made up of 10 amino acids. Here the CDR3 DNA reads TGTGCCAGCAGTAGGGGTACGCAGTATTTT. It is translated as CASSRGTQYF.

The CDR3 bases are TGTGCCAGCAGCTTGACAGTCTATGGCTACACCTTC. Translation gives CASSLTVYGYTF. V usage is TRBV7-9 and J usage is TRBJ1-2; possibly TRBD1 for D (5 bases). CDR1 and CDR2 from the germline V gene are SEHNR and FQNEAQ (reference sequence). Trimming shortened V by 3 bases and J by 4 bases, and 6 bases separated the two germline ends. The CDR3 is made up of 12 amino acids.

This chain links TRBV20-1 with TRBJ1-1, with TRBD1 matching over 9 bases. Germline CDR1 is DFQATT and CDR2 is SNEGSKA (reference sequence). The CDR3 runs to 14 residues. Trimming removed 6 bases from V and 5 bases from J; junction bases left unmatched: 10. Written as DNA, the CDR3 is TGCAGTGCCCTTAAGGGACAGGGATATACTGAAGCTTTCTTT. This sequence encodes CSALKGQGYTEAFF.

The CDR3 is CSVTLAGTVDTQYF. As DNA, the CDR3 is TGCAGCGTTACCCTAGCGGGGACCGTGGATACGCAGTATTTT. J is TRBJ2-3 and V is TRBV29-1; 9 positions agree with TRBD2. V shed 5 bases, J shed 6 bases, and the junction held 9 bases outside the gene matches. This CDR3 contains 14 residues. Germline CDR1 SQVTM, CDR2 ANQGSEA.

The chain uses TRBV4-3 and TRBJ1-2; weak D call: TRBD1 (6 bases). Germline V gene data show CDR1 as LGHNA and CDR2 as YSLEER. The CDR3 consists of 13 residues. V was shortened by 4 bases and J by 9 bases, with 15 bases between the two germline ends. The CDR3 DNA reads TGCGCCAGCAGCCGAGACTCGACAGGCCGCTACACCTTC. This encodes CASSRDSTGRYTF.

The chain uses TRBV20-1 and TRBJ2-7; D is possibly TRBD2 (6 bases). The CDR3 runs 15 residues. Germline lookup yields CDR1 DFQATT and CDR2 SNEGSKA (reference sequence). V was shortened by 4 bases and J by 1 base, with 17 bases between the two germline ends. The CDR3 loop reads CSAKDLPGLSYEQYF. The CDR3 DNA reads TGCAGTGCTAAGGACCTCCCAGGACTATCCTACGAGCAGTACTTC.

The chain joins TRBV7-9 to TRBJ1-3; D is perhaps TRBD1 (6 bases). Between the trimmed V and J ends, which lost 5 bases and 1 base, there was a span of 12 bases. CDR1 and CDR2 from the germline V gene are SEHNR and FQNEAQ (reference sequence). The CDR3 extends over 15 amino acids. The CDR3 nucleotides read TGTGCCAGCAGCGCAGGGGTTGGGTCTGGAAACACCATATATTTT. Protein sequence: CASSAGVGSGNTIYF.

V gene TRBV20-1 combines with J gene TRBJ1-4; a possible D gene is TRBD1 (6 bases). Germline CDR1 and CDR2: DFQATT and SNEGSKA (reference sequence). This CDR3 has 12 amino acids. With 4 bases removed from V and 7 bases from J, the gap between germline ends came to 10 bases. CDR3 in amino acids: CSATDSGEKLFF. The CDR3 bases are TGCAGTGCTACGGACAGCGGTGAAAAACTGTTTTTT.

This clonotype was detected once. The CDR3 reads CASSWQGDEETQYF. Here the CDR3 DNA reads TGTGCCAGCAGCTGGCAGGGGGATGAAGAGACCCAGTACTTC. This chain joins TRBV2 and TRBJ2-5, with 7 bases that match TRBD1. This CDR3 contains 14 residues. The ends lost 6 bases at V and 3 bases at J; junction bases unmatched: 7. Looked up from germline, CDR1 is SNHLY and CDR2 is FYNNEI.

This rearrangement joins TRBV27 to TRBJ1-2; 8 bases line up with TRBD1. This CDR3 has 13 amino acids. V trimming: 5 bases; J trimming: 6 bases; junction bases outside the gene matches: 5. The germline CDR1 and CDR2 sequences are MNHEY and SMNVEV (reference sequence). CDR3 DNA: TGTGCCAGCAGTGACAGGACAGGGAATGGCTACACCTTC. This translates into CASSDRTGNGYTF.

The CDR3: CASSPRTSGTTDTQYF. The CDR3 nucleotides read TGTGCCAGCAGCCCACGGACTAGCGGCACCACAGATACGCAGTATTTT. The gene calls are TRBV7-9 and TRBJ2-3; 10 bases match TRBD2. The CDR3 length is 16 residues. V trimming: 5 bases; J trimming: 2 bases; junction bases outside the gene matches: 7. Germline-derived CDR1 and CDR2 are SEHNR and FQNEAQ (reference sequence).

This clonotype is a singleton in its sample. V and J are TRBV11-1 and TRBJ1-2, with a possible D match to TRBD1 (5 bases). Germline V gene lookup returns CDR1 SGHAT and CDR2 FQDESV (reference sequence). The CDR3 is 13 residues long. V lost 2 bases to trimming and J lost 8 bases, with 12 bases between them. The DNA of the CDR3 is TGTGCCAGCAGCTTAATCGGGACTAGCGGCTACACCTTC. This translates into CASSLIGTSGYTF.

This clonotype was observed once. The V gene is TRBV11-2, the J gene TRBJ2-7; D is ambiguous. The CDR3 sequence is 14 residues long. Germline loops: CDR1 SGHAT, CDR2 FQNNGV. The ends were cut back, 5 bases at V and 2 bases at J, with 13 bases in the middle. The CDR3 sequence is CASSPRLDAYEQYF. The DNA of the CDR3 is TGTGCCAGCAGCCCCCGGCTGGATGCCTACGAGCAGTACTTC. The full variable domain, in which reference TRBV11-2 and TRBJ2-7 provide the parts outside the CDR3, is EAGVAQSPRYKIIEKRQSVAFWCNPISGHATLYWYQQILGQGPKLLIQFQNNGVVDDSQLPKDRFSAERLKGVDSTLKIQPAKLEDSAVYLCASSPRLDAYEQYFGPGTRLTVT.

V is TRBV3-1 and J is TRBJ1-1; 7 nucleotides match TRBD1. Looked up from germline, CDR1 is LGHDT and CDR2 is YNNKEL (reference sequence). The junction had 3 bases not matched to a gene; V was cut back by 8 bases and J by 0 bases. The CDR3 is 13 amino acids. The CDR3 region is CASAGQLNTEAFF. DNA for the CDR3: TGTGCCAGCGCGGGACAGCTGAACACTGAAGCTTTCTTT.